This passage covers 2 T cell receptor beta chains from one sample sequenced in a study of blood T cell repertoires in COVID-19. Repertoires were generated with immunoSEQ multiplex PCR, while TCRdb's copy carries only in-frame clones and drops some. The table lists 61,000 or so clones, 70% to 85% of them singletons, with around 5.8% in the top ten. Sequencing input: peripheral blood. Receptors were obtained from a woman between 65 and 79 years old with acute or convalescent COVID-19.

The CDR3 DNA reads as TGTGCCAGCAGCGGCTCAGGGTCCACCACAGATACGCAGTATTTT. Residues: CASSGSGSTTDTQYF. This chain links TRBV9 with TRBJ2-3; D possibly corresponds to TRBD1 (5 bases). The germline CDR1 and CDR2 sequences are SGDLS and YYNGEE. Deletions cut 3 bases from V and 2 bases from J, with 13 bases between. CDR3 length equals 15 residues.

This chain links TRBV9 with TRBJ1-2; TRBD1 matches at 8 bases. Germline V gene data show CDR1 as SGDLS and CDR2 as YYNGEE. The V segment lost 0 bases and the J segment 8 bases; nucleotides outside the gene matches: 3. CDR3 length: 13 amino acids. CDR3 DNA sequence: TGTGCCAGCAGCGTAGAGGCAGGGGGCGGCTACACCTTC. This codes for CASSVEAGGGYTF.